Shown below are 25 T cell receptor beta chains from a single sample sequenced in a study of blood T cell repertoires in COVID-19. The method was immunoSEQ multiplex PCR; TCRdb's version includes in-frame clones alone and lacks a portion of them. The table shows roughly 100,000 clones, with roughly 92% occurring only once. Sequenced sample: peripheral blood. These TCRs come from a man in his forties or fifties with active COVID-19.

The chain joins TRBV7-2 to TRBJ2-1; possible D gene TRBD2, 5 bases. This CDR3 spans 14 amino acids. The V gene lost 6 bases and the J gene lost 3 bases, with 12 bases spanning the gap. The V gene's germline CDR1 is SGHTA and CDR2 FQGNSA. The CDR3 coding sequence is TGTGCCAGCAGTTGGACTGGCGACTACAATGAGCAGTTCTTC. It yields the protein CASSWTGDYNEQFF.

The CDR3 region is CAWSRDINTEAFF. CDR3 bases: TGTGCCTGGTCCAGGGACATCAACACTGAAGCTTTCTTT. This rearrangement joins TRBV30 to TRBJ1-1; perhaps TRBD1 as D (6 bases). V was trimmed by 5 bases and J by 2 bases, leaving 12 bases between them. In germline, CDR1 is GTSNPN, CDR2 SVGIG (reference sequence). This CDR3 has 13 amino acids.

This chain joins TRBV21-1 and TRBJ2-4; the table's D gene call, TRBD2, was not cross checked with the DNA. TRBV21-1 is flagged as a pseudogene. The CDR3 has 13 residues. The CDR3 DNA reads TGTGCCAGCAGTCGGGTGGCCAAAAACATTCAGTACTTC. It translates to CASSRVAKNIQYF.

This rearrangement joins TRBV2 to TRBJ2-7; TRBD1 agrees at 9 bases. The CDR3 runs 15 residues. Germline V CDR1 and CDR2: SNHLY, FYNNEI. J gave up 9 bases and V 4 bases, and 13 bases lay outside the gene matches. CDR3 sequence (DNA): TGTGCCAGCAGTGCGCCGGGACAGGGAGATCGTGCGCAGTACTTC. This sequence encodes CASSAPGQGDRAQYF.

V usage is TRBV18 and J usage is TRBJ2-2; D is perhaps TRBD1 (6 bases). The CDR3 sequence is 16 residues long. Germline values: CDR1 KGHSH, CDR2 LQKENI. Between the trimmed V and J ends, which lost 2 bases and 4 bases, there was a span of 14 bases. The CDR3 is CASSPSQGLGTGELFF. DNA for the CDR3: TGTGCCAGCTCACCAAGCCAGGGGTTAGGCACCGGGGAGCTGTTTTTT.

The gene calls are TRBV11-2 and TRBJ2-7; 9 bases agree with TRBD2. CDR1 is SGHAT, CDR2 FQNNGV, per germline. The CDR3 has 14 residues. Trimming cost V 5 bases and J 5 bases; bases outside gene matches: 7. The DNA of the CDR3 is TGTGCCAGCAGCCGTAGCGGGAGTAGGGACGAGCAGTACTTC. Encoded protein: CASSRSGSRDEQYF.

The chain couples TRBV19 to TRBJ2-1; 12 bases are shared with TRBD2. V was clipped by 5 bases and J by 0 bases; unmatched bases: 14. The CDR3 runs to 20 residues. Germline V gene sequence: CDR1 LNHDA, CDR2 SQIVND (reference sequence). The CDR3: CASSPRPTSGRTSSYNEQFF. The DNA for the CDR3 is TGTGCCAGTAGTCCCCGGCCCACTAGCGGGAGGACTAGCTCCTACAATGAGCAGTTCTTC.

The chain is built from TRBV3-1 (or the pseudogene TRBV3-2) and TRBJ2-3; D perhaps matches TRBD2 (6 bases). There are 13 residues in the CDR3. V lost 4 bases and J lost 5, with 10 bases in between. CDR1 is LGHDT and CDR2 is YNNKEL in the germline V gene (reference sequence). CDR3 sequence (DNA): TGTGCCAGCAGCCGAGGGACTCAAGATACGCAGTATTTT. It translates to CASSRGTQDTQYF.

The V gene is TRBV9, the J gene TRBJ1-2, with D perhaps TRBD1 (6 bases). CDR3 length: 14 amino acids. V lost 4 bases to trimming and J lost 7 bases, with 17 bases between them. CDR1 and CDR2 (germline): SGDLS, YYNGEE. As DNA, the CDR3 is TGTGCCAGCAGCCCTATTGGACAGTCTGCTGGCTACACCTTC. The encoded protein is CASSPIGQSAGYTF.

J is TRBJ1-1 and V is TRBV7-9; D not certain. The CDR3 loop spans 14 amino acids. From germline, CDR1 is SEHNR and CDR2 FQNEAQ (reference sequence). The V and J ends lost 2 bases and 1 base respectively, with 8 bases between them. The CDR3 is CASSLITRNTEAFF. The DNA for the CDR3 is TGTGCCAGCAGCTTAATTACACGGAACACTGAAGCTTTCTTT.

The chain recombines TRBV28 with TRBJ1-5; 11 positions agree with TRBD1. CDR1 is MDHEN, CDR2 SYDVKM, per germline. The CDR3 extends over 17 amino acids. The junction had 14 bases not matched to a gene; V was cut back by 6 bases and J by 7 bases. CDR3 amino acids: CASRILGQGAGGQPQHF. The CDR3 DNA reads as TGTGCCAGCAGGATCCTCGGACAGGGGGCTGGGGGGCAGCCCCAGCATTTT.

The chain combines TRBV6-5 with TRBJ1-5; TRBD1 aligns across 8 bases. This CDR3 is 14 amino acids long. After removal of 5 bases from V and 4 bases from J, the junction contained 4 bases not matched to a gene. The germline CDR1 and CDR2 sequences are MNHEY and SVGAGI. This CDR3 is CASSRGDRNQPQHF. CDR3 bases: TGTGCCAGCAGTCGTGGGGACAGGAATCAGCCCCAGCATTTT.

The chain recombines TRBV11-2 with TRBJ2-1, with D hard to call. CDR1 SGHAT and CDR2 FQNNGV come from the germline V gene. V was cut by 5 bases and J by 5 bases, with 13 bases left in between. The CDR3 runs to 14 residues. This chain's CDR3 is CASSLTRVNNEQFF. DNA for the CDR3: TGTGCCAGCAGCCTGACCCGGGTCAACAATGAGCAGTTCTTC.

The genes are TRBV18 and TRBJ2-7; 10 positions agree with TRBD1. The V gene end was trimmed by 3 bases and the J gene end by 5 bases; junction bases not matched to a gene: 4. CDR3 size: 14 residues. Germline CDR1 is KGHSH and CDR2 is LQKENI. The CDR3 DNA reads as TGTGCCAGCTCACCGGGACAGGGGAACCACGAGCAGTACTTC. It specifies CASSPGQGNHEQYF.

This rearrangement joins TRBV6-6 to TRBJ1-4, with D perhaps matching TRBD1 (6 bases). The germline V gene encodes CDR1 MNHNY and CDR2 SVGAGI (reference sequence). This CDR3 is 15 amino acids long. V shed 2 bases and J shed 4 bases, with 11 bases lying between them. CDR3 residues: CASSYPDRYNEKLFF. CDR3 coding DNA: TGTGCCAGCAGTTACCCGGACAGATATAATGAAAAACTGTTTTTT.

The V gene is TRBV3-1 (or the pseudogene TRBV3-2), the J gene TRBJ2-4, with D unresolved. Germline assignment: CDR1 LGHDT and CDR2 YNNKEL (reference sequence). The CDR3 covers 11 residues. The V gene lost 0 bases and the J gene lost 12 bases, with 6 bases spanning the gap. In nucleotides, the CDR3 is TGTGCCAGCAGCCAAGATTTCGGTCAGTACTTC. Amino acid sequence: CASSQDFGQYF.

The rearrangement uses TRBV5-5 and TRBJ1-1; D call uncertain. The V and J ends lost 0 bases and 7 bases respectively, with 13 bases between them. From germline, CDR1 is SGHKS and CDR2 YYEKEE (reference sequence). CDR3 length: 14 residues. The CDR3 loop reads CASSLASAGFEAFF. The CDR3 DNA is TGTGCCAGCAGCTTGGCATCCGCAGGATTTGAAGCTTTCTTT. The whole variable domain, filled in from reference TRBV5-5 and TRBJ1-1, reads DAGVTQSPTHLIKTRGQQVTLRCSPISGHKSVSWYQQVLGQGPQFIFQYYEKEERGRGNFPDRFSARQFPNYSSELNVNALLLGDSALYLCASSLASAGFEAFFGQGTRLTVV.

CDR3 residues: CASSPGRQISGNTIYF. Here the CDR3 DNA reads TGTGCCAGCTCACCCGGCCGACAGATCTCTGGAAACACCATATATTTT. J is TRBJ1-3 and V is TRBV18, with a possible D match to TRBD1 (5 bases). Trimming took off 3 bases at V and 0 bases at J, with 12 bases between the two ends. The length of the CDR3 is 16 residues. Germline CDR1 is KGHSH and CDR2 is LQKENI.

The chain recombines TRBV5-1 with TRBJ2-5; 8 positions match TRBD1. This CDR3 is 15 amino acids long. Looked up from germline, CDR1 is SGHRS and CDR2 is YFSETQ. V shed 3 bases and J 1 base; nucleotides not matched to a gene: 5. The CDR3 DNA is TGCGCCAGCAGCTCCGGGACAGGCTTCCAAGAGACCCAGTACTTC. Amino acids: CASSSGTGFQETQYF.

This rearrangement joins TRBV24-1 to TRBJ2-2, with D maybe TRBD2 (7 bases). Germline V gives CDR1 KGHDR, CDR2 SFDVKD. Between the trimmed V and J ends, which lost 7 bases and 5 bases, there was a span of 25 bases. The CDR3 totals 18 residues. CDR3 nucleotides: TGTGCCACCAGAAAGGGGGGAGGGCCGGAAATTTTGACCGGGGAGCTGTTTTTT. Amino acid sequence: CATRKGGGPEILTGELFF.

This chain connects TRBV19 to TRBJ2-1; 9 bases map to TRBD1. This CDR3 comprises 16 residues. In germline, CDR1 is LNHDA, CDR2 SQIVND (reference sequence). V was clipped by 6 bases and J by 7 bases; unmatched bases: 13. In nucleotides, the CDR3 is TGTGCCAGTAGGATCTCCGGGACAGGGTGGAGGAATGAGCAGTTCTTC. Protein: CASRISGTGWRNEQFF.

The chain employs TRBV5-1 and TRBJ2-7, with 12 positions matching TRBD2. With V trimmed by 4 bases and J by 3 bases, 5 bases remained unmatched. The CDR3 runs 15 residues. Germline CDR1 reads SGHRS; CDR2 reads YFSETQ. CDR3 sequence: CASSPLAGGHYEQYF. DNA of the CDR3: TGCGCCAGCAGCCCCCTAGCGGGAGGGCACTACGAGCAGTACTTC.

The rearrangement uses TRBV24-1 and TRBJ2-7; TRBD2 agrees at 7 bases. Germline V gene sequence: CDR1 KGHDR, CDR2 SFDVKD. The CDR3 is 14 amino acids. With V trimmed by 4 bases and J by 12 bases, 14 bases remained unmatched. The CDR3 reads CATSDRGGGGSLYF. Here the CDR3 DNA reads TGTGCCACCAGTGACCGCGGTGGAGGCGGGAGTCTGTACTTC.

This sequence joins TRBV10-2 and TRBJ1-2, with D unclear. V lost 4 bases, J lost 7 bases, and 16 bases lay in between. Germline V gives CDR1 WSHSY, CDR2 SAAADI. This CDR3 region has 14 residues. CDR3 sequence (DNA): TGCGCCAGCAGTGCTCAATCGGTGTACTCTGGCTACACCTTC. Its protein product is CASSAQSVYSGYTF.

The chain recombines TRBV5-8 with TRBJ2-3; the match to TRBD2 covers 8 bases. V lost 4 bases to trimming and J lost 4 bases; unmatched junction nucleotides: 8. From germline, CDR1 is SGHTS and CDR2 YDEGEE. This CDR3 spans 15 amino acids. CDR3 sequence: CASSLSGIESDTQYF. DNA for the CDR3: TGTGCCAGCAGCCTTAGCGGGATTGAGTCAGATACGCAGTATTTT.